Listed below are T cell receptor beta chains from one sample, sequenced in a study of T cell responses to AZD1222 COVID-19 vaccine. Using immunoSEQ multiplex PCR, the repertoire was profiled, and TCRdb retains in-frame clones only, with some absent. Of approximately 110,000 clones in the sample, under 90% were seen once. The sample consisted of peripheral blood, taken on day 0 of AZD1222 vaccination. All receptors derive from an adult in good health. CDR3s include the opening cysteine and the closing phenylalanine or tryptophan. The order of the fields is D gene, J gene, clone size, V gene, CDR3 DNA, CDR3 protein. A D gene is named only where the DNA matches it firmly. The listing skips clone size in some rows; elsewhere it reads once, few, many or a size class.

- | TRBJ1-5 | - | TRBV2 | TGTGCCAGCAGTGAATTCGAGGGGCAGCCCCAGCATTTT | CASSEFEGQPQHF
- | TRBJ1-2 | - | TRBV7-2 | TGTGCCAGCAGCTTTGGGTCCCAGGGAGGCTATGGCTACACCTTC | CASSFGSQGGYGYTF
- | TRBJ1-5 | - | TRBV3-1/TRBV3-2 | TGTGCCAGCAGCCAAGCGGGGTCATCGGGGAATCAGCCCCAGCATTTT | CASSQAGSSGNQPQHF
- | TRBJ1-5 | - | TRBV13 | TGTGCCAGCAGCTTGGGAGAGAGCAATCAGCCCCAGCATTTT | CASSLGESNQPQHF
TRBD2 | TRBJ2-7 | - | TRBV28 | TGTGCCAGCAGTAATCTTCGACTAGCGGGGCCCTACGAGCAGTACTTC | CASSNLRLAGPYEQYF
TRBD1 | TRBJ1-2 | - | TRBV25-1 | TGTGCCAGCCGACAGGGGCTGCTGGGCTACACCTTC | CASRQGLLGYTF
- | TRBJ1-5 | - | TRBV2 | TGTGCCAGCAGTGGGACCGTTAGCAATCAGCCCCAGCATTTT | CASSGTVSNQPQHF
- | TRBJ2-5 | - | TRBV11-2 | TGTGCCAGCAGCTTAGGTGGTGGGAGGGAGACCCAGTACTTC | CASSLGGGRETQYF
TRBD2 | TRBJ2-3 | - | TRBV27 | TGTGCCAGCACTTTAGCGGGGGGTGGAGATACGCAGTATTTT | CASTLAGGGDTQYF
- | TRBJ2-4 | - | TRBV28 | TGTGCCAGCAGTTTATACGGGACCTTCCGGGACATTCAGTACTTC | CASSLYGTFRDIQYF
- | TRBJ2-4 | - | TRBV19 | TGTGCCAGTAGCCCCCGAGGGGCGACGGGCAAAAACATTCAGTACTTC | CASSPRGATGKNIQYF
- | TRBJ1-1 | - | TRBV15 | TGTGCCACCAGCAGAGCGGGGGGCCGGAAGAACACTGAAGCTTTCTTT | CATSRAGGRKNTEAFF
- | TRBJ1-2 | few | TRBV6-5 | TGTGCCAGCAGCCAGCGGGGCATTGGCGGCTACACCTTC | CASSQRGIGGYTF
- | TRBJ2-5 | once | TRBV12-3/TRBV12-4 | TGTGCCAGCAGTTTCGGGGAGACCCAGTACTTC | CASSFGETQYF
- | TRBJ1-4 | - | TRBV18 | TGTGCCAGCTCACCGGGGTACTCTAATGAAAAACTGTTTTTT | CASSPGYSNEKLFF
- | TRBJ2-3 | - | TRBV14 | TGTGCCAGCAGCCTCGCCGGGACATCTTTCACAGATACGCAGTATTTT | CASSLAGTSFTDTQYF
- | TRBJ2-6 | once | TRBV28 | TGTGCCAGCCAAGTGGGGGGCGAAGACGGGGCCAACGTCCTGACTTTC | CASQVGGEDGANVLTF
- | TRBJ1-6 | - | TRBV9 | TGTGCCAGCAGCTCGACCCTGAATTCACCCCTCCACTTT | CASSSTLNSPLHF
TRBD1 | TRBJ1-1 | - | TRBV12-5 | TGTGCTAGTGGTCCAGACAGGGTTCGGAACACTGAAGCTTTCTTT | CASGPDRVRNTEAFF
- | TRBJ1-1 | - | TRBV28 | TGTGCCAGCAGATCACAGGGCTTTGGGCCTGAAGCTTTCTTT | CASRSQGFGPEAFF